Included here is one T cell receptor beta chain sequence, with context. This clonotype was seen ten or more times. Its antigen is not yet known. The input lacks base qualities; no much larger clone sits a single base away. V lost 7 bases and J lost 5 bases, and the count of bases not matched to a germline gene is 6. CDR1 SQVTM and CDR2 ANQGSEA are derived from the germline V gene. Including the terminal cysteine and phenylalanine, the CDR3 comprises 13 residues. Here the CDR3 DNA is all that survives: 39 bases in frame from base 1. Library prep was done by 5' RACE. This sample was sequenced with a NextSeq 500. To allow correction of PCR and sequencing errors, the TCR library protocol tagged every TCR cDNA molecule with a unique molecular identifier. In the authors' own workflow: TCR identification, UMI-based error correction and CDR3 extraction were all carried out with Decombinator tools. Expanded TCRs were defined as those above a frequency of 2 per 1,000, corresponding to the top 1% of the tumor frequency distribution. Expanded tumor TCRs statistically deemed absent (corrected P<0.05) from at least one tumor region were classed as regional, and all other expanded tumor TCRs were classed as ubiquitous. Renyi diversity was computed with the R vegan package after each repertoire had been subsampled 100 times to 5,000 TCRs. CDR3 similarity networks were constructed using string-kernel similarity of amino acid triplets, with links drawn between CDR3s whose pairwise similarity was above 0.82. In TCRdb, the public reads were trimmed at Q25 with fastp and aligned with MiXCR, with productive beta chains retained. Duplicate CDR3 protein sequences are folded into a single record with the most common DNA and genes. None of the V and J calls come from the authors' own analysis; TCRdb made them. This sample has 20,000 to 25,000 distinct CDR3 sequences in its table, and 4.5% to 5% of those were observed once. Of the sample, roughly 9.9% falls within the top ten clones.

This record comes from a study of spatial heterogeneity in lung cancer (dated by TCRdb to about 2019). In the study overall: Beta-chain transcripts were consistently detected in greater numbers than alpha-chain transcripts, which likely reflected higher beta-chain transcript abundance. In tumor regions, TCR transcript counts showed a strong correlation with a T cell transcriptional module score derived from matched bulk RNA-seq. In the raw uncorrected reads, each unique combination of TCR and UMI appeared on average more than ten times. In non-small cell lung cancer, the study made a quantitative comparison of TCR alpha and beta repertoires among multiple tumor regions, matched nontumor lung and blood. The study linked features of the TCR repertoire to counts of nonsynonymous mutations, which were determined by whole-exome sequencing of tumor tissue. At surgery, both alpha and beta chains were TCR-sequenced in approximately 210 tumor regions, fewer than 65 matched nontumor lung samples and some 56 PBMC samples.

Here is what the overall study found, with its caveats: Confirming at a functional level the hypothesis that regional TCRs recognize regional mutations was considered to require additional single-cell paired TCR alpha and beta sequencing. TCR-seq coverage of tumor T cells was estimated at only roughly 6.6% for alpha chains and 12% to 15% for beta chains. The tumor nonsynonymous mutation count correlated with the number of expanded intratumoral alpha and beta TCRs. Counts of ubiquitous and regional expanded TCRs were found to correlate with counts of ubiquitous and regional nonsynonymous mutations, respectively.

The time point label corresponds to: sample taken at primary tumor resection. Donors were under 95 patients with early-stage, untreated non-small cell lung cancer from the lung TRACERx cohort. Without any cell sorting, TCR sequencing was performed on whole RNA extracted either from tumor and nontumor lung tissue or from cryopreserved PBMC samples. Only patients with enough RNA available from two or more tumor regions were chosen for TCR sequencing. Tumor and adjacent nontumor lung specimens were reviewed by a lung pathologist before selection. The clonotype comes from a male donor with early-stage non-small cell lung cancer. This specimen was lung tumor tissue, taken at surgery. The chain is made from TRBV29-1 and TRBJ2-7; 12 middle bases align to TRBD2. For the CDR3, the sequence is CSALTSGSNEQYF. DNA sequence: TGCAGCGCTCTGACTAGCGGGAGCAACGAGCAGTACTTC.